The 10 T cell receptor beta chains reported below all come from one sample, sequenced in a study of long-term antiretroviral therapy in people with HIV. Running of the v3.0 immunoSEQ assay took place at survey level. Sequencing used immunoSEQ multiplex PCR; TCRdb keeps in-frame clones, though not all of them. The sample contains around 25,000 clones, 81% of which appear only once. The sequenced sample was unsorted PBMCs, obtained 4.4 years after starting antiretroviral therapy. These receptors were collected from a man aged 25 to 45 with HIV.

There are a few counts of this clone. This chain uses TRBV28 with TRBJ1-2; D is unresolved. The CDR3 contains 13 residues. Germline-derived CDR1 and CDR2 are MDHEN and SYDVKM. The V end was cut by 7 bases, the J end by 0 bases, with 9 bases between. The CDR3 reads CASTDSTNYGYTF. Written as DNA, the CDR3 is TGTGCCAGCACTGATAGCACTAACTATGGCTACACCTTC.

The CDR3 sequence: CASSWGEETQYF. The CDR3 DNA reads TGTGCCAGCAGTTGGGGGGAAGAGACCCAGTACTTC. The chain combines TRBV6-6 with TRBJ2-5, with D possibly being TRBD2 (6 bases). Looked up from germline, CDR1 is MNHNY and CDR2 is SVGAGI (reference sequence). The CDR3 has 12 amino acids. V lost 4 bases and J 3 bases, leaving 6 bases between the germline ends.

The chain combines TRBV28 with TRBJ1-1, with D unclear. The CDR3 covers 15 residues. Germline V gives CDR1 MDHEN, CDR2 SYDVKM. V was shortened by 2 bases and J by 2 bases, with 12 bases between the two germline ends. In DNA, the CDR3 is TGTGCCAGCAGTTTAAGGGCAGGCCGAAACACTGAAGCTTTCTTT. Protein sequence: CASSLRAGRNTEAFF. Full variable domain (remainder filled in from reference TRBV28 and TRBJ1-1): DVKVTQSSRYLVKRTGEKVFLECVQDMDHENMFWYRQDPGLGLRLIYFSYDVKMKEKGDIPEGYSVSREKKERFSLILESASTNQTSMYLCASSLRAGRNTEAFFGQGTRLTVV.

The chain carries TRBV6-1 and TRBJ1-2; D call uncertain. With 7 bases removed from V and 4 bases from J, the gap between germline ends came to 19 bases. The CDR3 is 15 residues long. Germline V gene lookup returns CDR1 MNHNS and CDR2 SASEGT. CDR3 residues: CASTPIEGGSYGYTF. The DNA of the CDR3 is TGTGCCAGCACCCCAATTGAGGGTGGGAGCTATGGCTACACCTTC.

This sequence joins TRBV7-6 and TRBJ2-1; TRBD2 agrees at 9 bases. CDR3 length: 15 residues. Germline loops: CDR1 SGHVS, CDR2 FNYEAQ. After removal of 5 bases from V and 0 bases from J, the junction contained 2 bases not matched to a gene. CDR3 region: CASSLSGSSYNEQFF. CDR3 bases: TGTGCCAGCAGCCTTAGCGGGAGCTCCTACAATGAGCAGTTCTTC.

The J gene is TRBJ2-7, the V gene TRBV28, with TRBD2 identical over 7 bases. This CDR3 is 14 amino acids long. The V and J ends lost 5 bases and 0 bases, in that order; junction bases with no gene match: 4. In germline, CDR1 is MDHEN, CDR2 SYDVKM. CDR3 in DNA: TGTGCCAGCAGTCCCGGACTAGTCTCCTACGAGCAGTACTTC. It yields the protein CASSPGLVSYEQYF.

The table lists this clone with a count of one. The CDR3 is CSAPIWGARGYEQYF. In nucleotides, the CDR3 is TGCAGCGCCCCGATTTGGGGAGCAAGGGGCTACGAGCAGTACTTC. V is TRBV29-1 and J is TRBJ2-7; D tentatively reads TRBD1 or TRBD2 (5 bases each). CDR3 length: 15 amino acids. Trimming left V 7 bases short and J 3 bases short, with 22 bases between. The germline V gene has CDR1 SQVTM and CDR2 ANQGSEA.

V gene TRBV12-5 combines with J gene TRBJ2-7; 8 bases map to TRBD1. CDR1 and CDR2 from the germline V gene are LGHNT and FRNRAP. V lost 3 bases and J lost 0; bases outside the gene matches: 7. The CDR3 spans 16 residues. For the CDR3, the DNA is TGTGCTAGTGGTTTAGACAGGGGCCGTATCTCCTACGAGCAGTACTTC. Translated: CASGLDRGRISYEQYF.

The V call is TRBV18, the J call TRBJ1-6, with D unclear. Germline CDR1 and CDR2: KGHSH and LQKENI. This CDR3 spans 14 amino acids. The germline V and J ends were trimmed by 5 bases and 9 bases, with 14 bases remaining between them. CDR3 loop: CASSEKTQGSPLHF. CDR3 bases: TGTGCCAGCTCAGAGAAAACGCAAGGTTCACCCCTCCACTTT.

CDR3 sequence reads: CASSLETGATYEQYF. DNA for the CDR3: TGTGCCAGCAGCTTGGAAACAGGGGCCACCTACGAGCAGTACTTC. This sequence joins TRBV7-9 and TRBJ2-7; 7 bases agree with TRBD1. This CDR3 has 15 amino acids. Germline assignment: CDR1 SEHNR and CDR2 FQNEAQ (reference sequence). With 3 bases clipped from V and 2 bases from J, the junction kept 7 bases outside the gene matches.